The rows below give T cell receptor beta chains drawn from one sample of a study of cytomegalovirus exposure and HLA in healthy donors. Sequencing was performed with immunoSEQ multiplex PCR; in TCRdb, only in-frame clones are kept and a portion is missing. The data contain roughly 50,000 clones, roughly nine tenths of them singletons. Sequencing was done on a sample of PBMCs. The receptors stem from a woman aged 18-29 years in good health and CMV-seropositive. Each CDR3 is given with its conserved first and last residue. The D gene is left open where the match is weak. A row's size may be missing; if present it is once, few, many or a size class.

d_call j_call clone_size v_call cdr3_aa cdr3_nt
TRBD1 TRBJ1-1 - TRBV19 CASSIGQGLRTEAFF TGTGCCAGTAGTATAGGACAGGGGTTGAGGACTGAAGCTTTCTTT
- TRBJ2-2 - TRBV5-1 CASSSEAGELFF TGCGCCAGCAGCTCTGAGGCCGGGGAGCTGTTTTTT
- TRBJ2-2 - TRBV6-1 CASSQKNTGELFF TGTGCCAGCTCACAGAAGAACACCGGGGAGCTGTTTTTT
TRBD2 TRBJ2-3 - TRBV10-3 CAIKRAGGGRTDTQYF TGTGCCATCAAACGGGCGGGGGGAGGTCGCACAGATACGCAGTATTTT
TRBD2 TRBJ2-1 - TRBV6-5 CASSFSGGAFNEQFF TGTGCCAGCAGTTTTAGCGGGGGGGCATTCAATGAGCAGTTCTTC
- TRBJ1-1 few TRBV4-1 CASSHPLRRTEAFF TGCGCCAGCAGCCATCCCCTCAGGAGGACTGAAGCTTTCTTT
- TRBJ2-3 once TRBV4-1 CASSQEPALGNTDTQYF TGCGCCAGCAGCCAAGAACCAGCCCTAGGTAACACAGATACGCAGTATTTT
TRBD1 TRBJ2-7 - TRBV2 CASGGQRRNYEQYF TGTGCCAGCGGGGGACAGCGGCGAAACTACGAGCAGTACTTC
TRBD2 TRBJ2-1 - TRBV27 CASSRSGVSSYNEQFF TGTGCCAGCAGTCGTAGCGGGGTCAGCTCCTACAATGAGCAGTTCTTC
TRBD2 TRBJ2-3 - TRBV29-1 CSVGVLPGTRHTDTQYF TGCAGCGTTGGGGTACTTCCCGGGACTAGACACACAGATACGCAGTATTTT
- TRBJ1-2 - TRBV28 CASTPPYRGWGYTF TGTGCCAGCACCCCCCCTTATAGGGGCTGGGGCTACACCTTC
- TRBJ1-1 - TRBV4-1 CASSHPEQGPRAEAFF TGCGCCAGCAGCCACCCGGAACAGGGCCCGAGGGCTGAAGCTTTCTTT
- TRBJ1-1 - TRBV7-9 CASSPLMRGWSF TGTGCCAGCAGCCCCCTAATGAGGGGGTGGTCGTTT
- TRBJ1-5 - TRBV7-9 CASSLGGGRQPQHF TGTGCCAGCAGCTTAGGAGGGGGACGTCAGCCCCAGCATTTT
- TRBJ1-5 - TRBV2 CASNRQLDQPQHF TGTGCCAGCAACCGACAACTGGATCAGCCCCAGCATTTT
TRBD1 TRBJ2-7 - TRBV28 CASSPTDRTEQYF TGTGCCAGCAGCCCAACGGACAGGACCGAGCAGTACTTC
TRBD2 TRBJ2-3 - TRBV5-4 CASSLATAGVADTQYF TGTGCCAGCAGCTTGGCAACAGCGGGGGTCGCAGATACGCAGTATTTT
TRBD1 TRBJ1-3 few TRBV6-5 CASSPTGASGNTIYF TGTGCCAGCAGTCCGACAGGGGCCTCTGGAAACACCATATATTTT
- TRBJ2-7 - TRBV5-1 CASSSGASYEQYF TGCGCCAGCAGTTCAGGCGCTTCCTACGAGCAGTACTTC
- TRBJ1-2 - TRBV6-5 CASSYRMGGLYTF TGTGCCAGCAGTTATAGGATGGGGGGTCTCTACACCTTC
TRBD1 TRBJ2-2 - TRBV18 CASSPTGTANTGELFF TGTGCCAGCTCACCCACGGGGACAGCGAACACCGGGGAGCTGTTTTTT
- TRBJ1-2 - TRBV5-6 CASSVDSRGYTF TGTGCCAGCAGCGTAGACAGTCGTGGCTACACCTTC
- TRBJ1-2 - TRBV20-1 CSAPRLEGYTF TGCAGTGCTCCTCGTTTGGAGGGCTACACCTTC
TRBD2 TRBJ2-3 - TRBV27 CASTPSGSTDTQYF TGTGCCAGCACCCCTAGCGGAAGCACAGATACGCAGTATTTT
- TRBJ2-5 - TRBV14 CASSQDKELQETQYF TGTGCCAGCAGCCAAGATAAGGAGTTACAAGAGACCCAGTACTTC
- TRBJ2-2 - TRBV18 CASSPPAGSNTGELFF TGTGCCAGCTCACCACCGGCAGGATCGAACACCGGGGAGCTGTTTTTT
TRBD1 TRBJ2-7 - TRBV4-3 CANRSGTGSYEQYF TGCGCCAACCGGTCCGGGACAGGTTCCTACGAGCAGTACTTC
- TRBJ1-2 - TRBV14 CASSRPSGGEGYTF TGTGCCAGCAGCCGTCCCTCGGGGGGCGAGGGCTACACCTTC
TRBD1 TRBJ2-2 - TRBV5-8 CASSLSRGWTGELFF TGTGCCAGCAGCTTGTCCAGGGGGTGGACCGGGGAGCTGTTTTTT
TRBD2 TRBJ2-1 - TRBV19 CASSIGGAGNREQFF TGTGCCAGTAGTATCGGGGGGGCCGGTAATCGTGAGCAGTTCTTC
TRBD2 TRBJ2-2 few TRBV7-8 CASSFTSGASGELFF TGTGCCAGCAGCTTTACTAGCGGGGCGTCGGGGGAGCTGTTTTTT
TRBD2 TRBJ2-5 - TRBV19 CASSESGVQETQYF TGTGCCAGTAGCGAGAGCGGGGTCCAAGAGACCCAGTACTTC
- TRBJ1-1 few TRBV28 CASSGGGRVTEAFF TGTGCCAGCAGCGGTGGGGGCAGGGTCACTGAAGCTTTCTTT
- TRBJ2-5 - TRBV9 CASSVDPTPETQYF TGTGCCAGCAGCGTAGACCCTACCCCGGAGACCCAGTACTTC